The 8 T cell receptor beta chains reported below all come from one sample, sequenced in a study of T cell responses to AZD1222 COVID-19 vaccine. TCRdb's copy holds only in-frame clones and misses some; the assay was immunoSEQ multiplex PCR. Here the sample spans roughly 120,000 clones, around 88% being singletons. Sequencing was performed on peripheral blood, taken on day 0 of AZD1222 vaccination. These TCRs come from an adult in good health.

For the CDR3, the DNA is TGCGCCAGCAGCCAAGACCTGGGGAGCAGGAGCTACAATGAGCAGTTCTTC. Encoded protein: CASSQDLGSRSYNEQFF. This chain uses TRBV4-1 with TRBJ2-1; D possibly corresponds to TRBD2 (5 bases). Germline values: CDR1 MGHRA, CDR2 YSYEKL. With 0 bases removed from V and 3 bases from J, the gap between germline ends came to 15 bases. This CDR3 comprises 17 residues.

The chain links TRBV28 to TRBJ1-6; D ambiguous. The CDR3 spans 13 residues. Germline assignment: CDR1 MDHEN and CDR2 SYDVKM. V lost 2 bases and J 10 bases, leaving 9 bases between the germline ends. In nucleotides, the CDR3 is TGTGCCAGCAGTTTACCCGTCGGGTCACCCCTCCACTTT. It encodes CASSLPVGSPLHF.

This rearrangement joins TRBV6-2 or TRBV6-3 to TRBJ1-1; D gene unclear. The CDR3 is made up of 13 amino acids. Per the germline V gene, CDR1 is MNHEY and CDR2 is SVGEGT. V dropped 5 bases and J dropped 2 bases, with 9 bases sitting between them. In DNA form, the CDR3 reads TGTGCCAGCAGTCGGGCCCTTAACACTGAAGCTTTCTTT. It specifies CASSRALNTEAFF.

The chain carries TRBV4-3 and TRBJ2-7; D call uncertain. The ends were cut back, 1 base at V and 4 bases at J, with 14 bases in the middle. CDR3 length: 15 amino acids. CDR1 and CDR2 (germline): LGHNA, YSLEER. The DNA of the CDR3 is TGCGCCAGCAGCCAAGTGGTTGGGTACGGATACGAGCAGTACTTC. This codes for CASSQVVGYGYEQYF.

The rearrangement uses TRBV5-1 and TRBJ2-7; 8 nucleotides match TRBD2. There are 16 residues in the CDR3. J lost 0 bases, V lost 0 bases, and 5 bases had no gene match. The germline CDR1 and CDR2 sequences are SGHRS and YFSETQ. Here the CDR3 DNA reads TGCGCCAGCAGCTTGGGTACTAGCGGCCCCTCCTACGAGCAGTACTTC. Its translation is CASSLGTSGPSYEQYF.

The chain couples TRBV5-1 to TRBJ2-4, with D unresolved. V shed 5 bases and J shed 7 bases, with 13 bases lying between them. This CDR3 region has 13 residues. Germline CDR1 is SGHRS and CDR2 is YFSETQ. The CDR3 region has the DNA TGCGCCAGCAGTTTTGACACTGTCAACATTCAGTACTTC. This gives the protein CASSFDTVNIQYF.

A remark on this clone: This sample includes further DNA sequences coding for the same CDR3. The chain joins TRBV5-1 to TRBJ1-2; possibly TRBD1 for D (5 bases). Trimming removed 0 bases at V and 8 bases at J, with 8 bases between. Germline V CDR1 and CDR2: SGHRS, YFSETQ. The CDR3 runs 12 residues. In DNA, the CDR3 is TGCGCCAGCAGCTTGGCGGGGGACGGCTACACCTTC. This gives the protein CASSLAGDGYTF. Looking up the rest from reference TRBV5-1 and TRBJ1-2 gives the full variable domain: KAGVTQTPRYLIKTRGQQVTLSCSPISGHRSVSWYQQTPGQGLQFLFEYFSETQRNKGNFPGRFSGRQFSNSRSEMNVSTLELGDSALYLCASSLAGDGYTFGSGTRLTVV.

V gene TRBV7-2 combines with J gene TRBJ1-2; the D is unclear. Germline loops: CDR1 SGHTA, CDR2 FQGNSA. Trimming pared 5 bases from V and 4 bases from J, leaving 8 bases between. This CDR3 is 12 amino acids long. In DNA form, the CDR3 reads TGTGCCAGCAGCGCGGGGATCTATGGCTACACCTTC. This codes for CASSAGIYGYTF.